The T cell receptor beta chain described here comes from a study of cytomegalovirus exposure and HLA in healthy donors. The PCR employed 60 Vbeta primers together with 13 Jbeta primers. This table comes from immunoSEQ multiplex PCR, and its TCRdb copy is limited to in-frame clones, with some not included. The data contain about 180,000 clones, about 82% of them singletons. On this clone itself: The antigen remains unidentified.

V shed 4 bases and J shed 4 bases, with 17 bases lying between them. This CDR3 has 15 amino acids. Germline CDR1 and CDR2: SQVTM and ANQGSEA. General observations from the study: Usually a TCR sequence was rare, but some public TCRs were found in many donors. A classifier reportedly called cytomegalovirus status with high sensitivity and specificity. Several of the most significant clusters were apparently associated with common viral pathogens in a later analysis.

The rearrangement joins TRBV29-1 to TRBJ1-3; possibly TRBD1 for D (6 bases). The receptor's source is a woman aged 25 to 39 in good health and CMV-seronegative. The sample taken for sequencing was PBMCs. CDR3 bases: TGCAGCGTTGCCCCCACAGGGTATGACGGAAACACCATATATTTT. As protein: CSVAPTGYDGNTIYF.